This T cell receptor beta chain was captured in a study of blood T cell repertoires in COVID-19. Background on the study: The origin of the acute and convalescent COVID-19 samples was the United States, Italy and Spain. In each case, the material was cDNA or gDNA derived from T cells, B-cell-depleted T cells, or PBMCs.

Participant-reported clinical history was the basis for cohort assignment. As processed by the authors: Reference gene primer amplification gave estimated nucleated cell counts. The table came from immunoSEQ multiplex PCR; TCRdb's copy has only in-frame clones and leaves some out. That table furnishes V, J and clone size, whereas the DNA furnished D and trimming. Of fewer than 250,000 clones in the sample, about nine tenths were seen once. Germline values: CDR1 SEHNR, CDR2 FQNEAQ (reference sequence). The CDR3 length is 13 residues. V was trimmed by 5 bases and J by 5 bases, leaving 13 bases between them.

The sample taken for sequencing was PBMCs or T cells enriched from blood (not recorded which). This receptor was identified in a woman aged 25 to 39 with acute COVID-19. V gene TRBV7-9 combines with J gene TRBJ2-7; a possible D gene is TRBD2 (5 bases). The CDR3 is CASSMDFKHEQYF. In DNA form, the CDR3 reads TGTGCCAGCAGCATGGACTTCAAACACGAGCAGTACTTC.